The T cell receptor beta chain described here comes from a study of cytomegalovirus exposure and HLA in healthy donors. Overall study results and limits: Most TCR sequences were seen very rarely across donors, but some public TCRs occurred in many. Presence/absence analyses treated sequencing depth as roughly uniform across donors.

With 4 bases clipped from V and 2 bases from J, the junction kept 4 bases outside the gene matches. The CDR3 has 14 residues. Germline V gene lookup returns CDR1 SQVTM and CDR2 ANQGSEA. On this clone: The antigen is undetermined.

The PCR used 60 Vbeta and 13 Jbeta primers. Assay: immunoSEQ multiplex PCR; the TCRdb copy retains only in-frame clones and omits some. Here the sample spans under 200,000 clones, around 75% being singletons. The clonotype originates from a man in his forties or fifties in good health and CMV-seropositive. Specimen: PBMCs. The chain employs TRBV29-1 and TRBJ1-5; 8 bases map to TRBD1. This CDR3 reads CSVGDRGRNQPQHF. The CDR3 DNA follows: TGCAGCGTTGGTGACAGGGGTCGCAATCAGCCCCAGCATTTT.